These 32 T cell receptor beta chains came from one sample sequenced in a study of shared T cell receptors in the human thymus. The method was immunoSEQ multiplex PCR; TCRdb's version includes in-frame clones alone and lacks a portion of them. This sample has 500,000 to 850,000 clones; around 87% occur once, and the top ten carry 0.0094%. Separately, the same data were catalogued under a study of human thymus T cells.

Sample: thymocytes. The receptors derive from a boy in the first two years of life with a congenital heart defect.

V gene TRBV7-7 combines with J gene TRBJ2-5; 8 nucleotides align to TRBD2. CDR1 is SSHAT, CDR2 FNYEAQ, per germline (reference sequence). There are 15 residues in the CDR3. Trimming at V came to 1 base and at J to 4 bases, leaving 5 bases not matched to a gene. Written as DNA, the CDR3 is TGTGCCAGCAGCTTAGATATCAGCGGGAGAGAGACCCAGTACTTC. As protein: CASSLDISGRETQYF.

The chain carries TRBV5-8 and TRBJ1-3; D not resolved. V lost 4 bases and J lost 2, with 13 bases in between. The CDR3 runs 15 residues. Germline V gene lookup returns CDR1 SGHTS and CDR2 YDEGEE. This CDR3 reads CASSPAARTGNTIYF. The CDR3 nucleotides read TGTGCCAGCAGCCCTGCGGCCAGAACTGGAAACACCATATATTTT.

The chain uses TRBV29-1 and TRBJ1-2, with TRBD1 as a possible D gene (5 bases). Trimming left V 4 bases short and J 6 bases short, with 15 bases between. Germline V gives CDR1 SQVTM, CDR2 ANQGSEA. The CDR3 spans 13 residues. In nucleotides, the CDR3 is TGCAGCGTTGGGCTGGAAAGGGGTGATGGCTACACCTTC. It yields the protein CSVGLERGDGYTF.

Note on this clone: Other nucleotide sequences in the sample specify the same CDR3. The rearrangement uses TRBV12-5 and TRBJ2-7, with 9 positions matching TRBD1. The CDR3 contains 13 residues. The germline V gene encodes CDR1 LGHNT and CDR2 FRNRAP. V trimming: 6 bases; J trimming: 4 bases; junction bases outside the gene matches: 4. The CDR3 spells CASGRDRVYEQYF. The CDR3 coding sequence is TGTGCTAGTGGGCGGGACAGGGTTTACGAGCAGTACTTC.

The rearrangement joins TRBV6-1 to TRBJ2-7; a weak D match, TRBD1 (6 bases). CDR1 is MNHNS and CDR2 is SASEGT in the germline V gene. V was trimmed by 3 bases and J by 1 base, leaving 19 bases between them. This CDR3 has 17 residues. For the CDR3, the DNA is TGTGCCAGCAGTGATTTCCCCCTGGACAGCCTATCCTACGAGCAGTACTTC. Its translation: CASSDFPLDSLSYEQYF.

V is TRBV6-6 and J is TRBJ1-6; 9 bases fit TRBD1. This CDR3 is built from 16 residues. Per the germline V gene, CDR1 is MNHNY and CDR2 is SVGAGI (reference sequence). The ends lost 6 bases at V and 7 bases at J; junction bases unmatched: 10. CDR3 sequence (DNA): TGTGCCAGCAGCAAACCCACGGGACAGGGCAATTCACCCCTCCACTTT. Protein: CASSKPTGQGNSPLHF.

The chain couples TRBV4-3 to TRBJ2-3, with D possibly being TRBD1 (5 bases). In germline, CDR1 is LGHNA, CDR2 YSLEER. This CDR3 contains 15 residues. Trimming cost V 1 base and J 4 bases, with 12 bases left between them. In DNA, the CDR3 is TGCGCCAGCAGCCAAGGTGACAGTCTGGCAGATACGCAGTATTTT. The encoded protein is CASSQGDSLADTQYF.

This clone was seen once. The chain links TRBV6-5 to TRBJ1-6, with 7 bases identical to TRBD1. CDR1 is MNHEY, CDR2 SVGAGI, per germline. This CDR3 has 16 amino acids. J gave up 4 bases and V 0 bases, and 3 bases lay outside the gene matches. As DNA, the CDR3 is TGTGCCAGCAGTTACTCTTCGGACAGGTATAATTCACCCCTCCACTTT. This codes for CASSYSSDRYNSPLHF.

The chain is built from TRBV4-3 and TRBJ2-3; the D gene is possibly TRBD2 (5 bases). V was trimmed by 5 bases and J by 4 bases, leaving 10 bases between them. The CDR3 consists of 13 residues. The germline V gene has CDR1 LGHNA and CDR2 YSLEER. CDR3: CASSSNSADTQYF. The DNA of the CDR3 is TGCGCCAGCAGCTCCAATAGCGCAGATACGCAGTATTTT.

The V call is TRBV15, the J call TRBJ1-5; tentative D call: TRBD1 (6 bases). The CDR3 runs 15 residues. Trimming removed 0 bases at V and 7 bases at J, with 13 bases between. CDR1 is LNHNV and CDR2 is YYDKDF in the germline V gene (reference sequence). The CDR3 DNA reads TGTGCCACCAGCAGAGATAAAGTTGGGGGCCAGCCCCAGCATTTT. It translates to CATSRDKVGGQPQHF.

The CDR3 is CASSRGEGHVDTQYF. The CDR3 nucleotides read TGTGCCAGTAGTAGGGGGGAGGGCCACGTTGATACGCAGTATTTT. This chain connects TRBV19 to TRBJ2-3, with TRBD2 matching 7 bases. The CDR3 has 15 amino acids. Trimming at V came to 4 bases and at J to 6 bases, leaving 10 bases not matched to a gene. Looked up from germline, CDR1 is LNHDA and CDR2 is SQIVND (reference sequence).

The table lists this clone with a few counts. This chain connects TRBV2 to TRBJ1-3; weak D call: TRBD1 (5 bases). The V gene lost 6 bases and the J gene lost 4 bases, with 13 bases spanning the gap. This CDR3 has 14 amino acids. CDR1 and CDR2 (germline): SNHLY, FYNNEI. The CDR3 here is CASRRDGFGNTIYF. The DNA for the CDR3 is TGTGCCAGCAGGCGGGACGGATTCGGAAACACCATATATTTT.

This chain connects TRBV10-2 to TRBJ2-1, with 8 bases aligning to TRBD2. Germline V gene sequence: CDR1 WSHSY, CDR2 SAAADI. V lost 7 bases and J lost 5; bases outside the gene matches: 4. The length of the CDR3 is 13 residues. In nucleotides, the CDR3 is TGCGCCAGCAAAGGACTAGCAGACAATGAGCAGTTCTTC. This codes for CASKGLADNEQFF.

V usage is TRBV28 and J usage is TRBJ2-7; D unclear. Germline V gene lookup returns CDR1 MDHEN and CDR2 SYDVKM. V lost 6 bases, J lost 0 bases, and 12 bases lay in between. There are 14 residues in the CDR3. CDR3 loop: CASRSRARSYEQYF. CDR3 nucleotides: TGTGCCAGCAGATCCCGCGCTCGCTCCTACGAGCAGTACTTC.

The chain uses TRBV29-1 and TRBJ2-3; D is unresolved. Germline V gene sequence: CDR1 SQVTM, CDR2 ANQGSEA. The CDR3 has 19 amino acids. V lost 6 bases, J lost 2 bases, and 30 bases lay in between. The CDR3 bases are TGCAGCGTCGCCGCCCTCTCTAGTGCACCCGCTAGAATCACAGATACGCAGTATTTT. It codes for CSVAALSSAPARITDTQYF.

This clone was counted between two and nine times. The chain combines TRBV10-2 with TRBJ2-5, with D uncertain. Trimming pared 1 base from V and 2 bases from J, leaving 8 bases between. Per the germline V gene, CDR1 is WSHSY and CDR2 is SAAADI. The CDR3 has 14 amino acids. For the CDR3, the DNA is TGCGCCAGCAGTGAGTTTCACAAACAAGAGACCCAGTACTTC. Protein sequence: CASSEFHKQETQYF.

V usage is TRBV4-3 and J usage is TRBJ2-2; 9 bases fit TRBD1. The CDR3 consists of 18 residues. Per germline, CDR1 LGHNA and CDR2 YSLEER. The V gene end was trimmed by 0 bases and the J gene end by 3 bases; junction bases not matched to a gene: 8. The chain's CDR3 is CASSQDREQGAYTGELFF. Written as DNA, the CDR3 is TGCGCCAGCAGCCAAGATCGGGAACAGGGGGCCTACACCGGGGAGCTGTTTTTT.

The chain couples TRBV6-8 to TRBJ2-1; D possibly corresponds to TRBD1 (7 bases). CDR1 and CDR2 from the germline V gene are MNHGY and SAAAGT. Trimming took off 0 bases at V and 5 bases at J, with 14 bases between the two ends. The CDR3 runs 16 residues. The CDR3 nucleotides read TGTGCCAGCAGTTACTCGGGGGGAGACAGGGACAATGAGCAGTTCTTC. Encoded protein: CASSYSGGDRDNEQFF.

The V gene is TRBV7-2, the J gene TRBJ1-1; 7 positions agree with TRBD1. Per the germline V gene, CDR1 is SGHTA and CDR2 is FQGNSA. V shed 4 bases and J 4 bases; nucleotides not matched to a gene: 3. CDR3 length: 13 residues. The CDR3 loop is CASSYRGPTEAFF. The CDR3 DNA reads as TGTGCCAGCAGCTACAGGGGCCCCACTGAAGCTTTCTTT.

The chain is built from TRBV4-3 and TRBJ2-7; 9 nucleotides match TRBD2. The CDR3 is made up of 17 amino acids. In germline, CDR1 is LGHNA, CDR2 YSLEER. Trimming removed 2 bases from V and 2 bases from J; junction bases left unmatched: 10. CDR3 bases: TGCGCCAGCAGCCAAATGTCCGGGCGGGGGGGCCCCTACGAGCAGTACTTC. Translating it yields CASSQMSGRGGPYEQYF.

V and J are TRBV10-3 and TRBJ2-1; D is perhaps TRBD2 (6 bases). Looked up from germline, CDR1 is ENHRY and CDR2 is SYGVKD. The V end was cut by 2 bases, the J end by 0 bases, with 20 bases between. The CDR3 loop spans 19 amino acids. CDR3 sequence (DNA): TGTGCCATCAGTGAGACAAAGCGGGCCACAATAAGCTCCTACAATGAGCAGTTCTTC. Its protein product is CAISETKRATISSYNEQFF.

Written as DNA, the CDR3 is TGTGCTAGTGGTACAGAATTTAACACTGAAGCTTTCTTT. This encodes CASGTEFNTEAFF. V usage is TRBV12-5 and J usage is TRBJ1-1; no firm D call. Germline V lookup: CDR1 LGHNT, CDR2 FRNRAP. The CDR3 length is 13 residues. The V and J ends lost 5 bases and 2 bases respectively, with 9 bases between them.

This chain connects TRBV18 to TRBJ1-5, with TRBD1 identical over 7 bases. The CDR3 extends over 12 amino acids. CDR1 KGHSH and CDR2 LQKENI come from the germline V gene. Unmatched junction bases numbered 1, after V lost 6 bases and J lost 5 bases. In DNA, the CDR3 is TGTGCCAGCTCCCAGGGGGATCAGCCCCAGCATTTT. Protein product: CASSQGDQPQHF.

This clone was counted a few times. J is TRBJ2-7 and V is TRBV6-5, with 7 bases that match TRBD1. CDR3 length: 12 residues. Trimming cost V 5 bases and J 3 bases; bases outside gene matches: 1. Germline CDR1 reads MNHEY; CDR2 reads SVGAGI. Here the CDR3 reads CASSRDSYEQYF. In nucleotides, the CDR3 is TGTGCCAGCAGTCGGGACAGCTACGAGCAGTACTTC.

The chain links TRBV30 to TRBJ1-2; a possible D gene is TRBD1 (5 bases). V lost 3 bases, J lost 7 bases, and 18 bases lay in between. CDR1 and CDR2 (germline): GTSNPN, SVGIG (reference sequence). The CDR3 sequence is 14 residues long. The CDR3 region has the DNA TGTGCCTGGAGAGTAAAAGGGGAAGCCCCTGGCTACACCTTC. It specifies CAWRVKGEAPGYTF.

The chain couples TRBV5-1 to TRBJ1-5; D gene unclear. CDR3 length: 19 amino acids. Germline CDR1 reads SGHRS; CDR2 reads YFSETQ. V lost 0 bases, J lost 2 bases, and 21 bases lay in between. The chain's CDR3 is CASSLEVEEEGYGNQPQHF. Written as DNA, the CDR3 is TGCGCCAGCAGCTTGGAAGTCGAAGAGGAGGGATATGGCAATCAGCCCCAGCATTTT.

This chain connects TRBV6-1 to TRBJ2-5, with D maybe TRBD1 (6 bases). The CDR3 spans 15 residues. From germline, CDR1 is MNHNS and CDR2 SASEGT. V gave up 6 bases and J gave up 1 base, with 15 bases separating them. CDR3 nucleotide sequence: TGTGCCAGCAGAACAGAAGGGGGATTCCAAGAGACCCAGTACTTC. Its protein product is CASRTEGGFQETQYF.

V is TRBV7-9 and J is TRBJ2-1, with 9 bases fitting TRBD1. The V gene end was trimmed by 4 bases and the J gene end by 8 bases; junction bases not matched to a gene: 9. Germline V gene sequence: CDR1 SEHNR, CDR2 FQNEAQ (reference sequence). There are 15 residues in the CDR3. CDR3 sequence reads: CASSSGQGKGHEQFF. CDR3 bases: TGTGCCAGCAGCTCGGGACAGGGTAAGGGCCATGAGCAGTTCTTC.

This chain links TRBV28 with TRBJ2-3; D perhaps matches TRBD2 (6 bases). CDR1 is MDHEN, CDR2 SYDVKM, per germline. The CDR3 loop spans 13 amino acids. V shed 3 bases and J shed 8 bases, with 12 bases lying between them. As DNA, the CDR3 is TGTGCCAGCAGTTTTAGCGGACTGAGTACGCAGTATTTT. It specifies CASSFSGLSTQYF. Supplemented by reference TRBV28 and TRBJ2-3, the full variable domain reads DVKVTQSSRYLVKRTGEKVFLECVQDMDHENMFWYRQDPGLGLRLIYFSYDVKMKEKGDIPEGYSVSREKKERFSLILESASTNQTSMYLCASSFSGLSTQYFGPGTRLTVL.

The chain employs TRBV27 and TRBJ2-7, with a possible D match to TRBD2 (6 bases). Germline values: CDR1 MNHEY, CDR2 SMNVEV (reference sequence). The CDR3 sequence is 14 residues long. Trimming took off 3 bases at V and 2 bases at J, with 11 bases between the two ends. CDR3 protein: CASSFGSDPYEQYF. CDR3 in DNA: TGTGCCAGCAGTTTCGGGAGTGACCCCTACGAGCAGTACTTC.

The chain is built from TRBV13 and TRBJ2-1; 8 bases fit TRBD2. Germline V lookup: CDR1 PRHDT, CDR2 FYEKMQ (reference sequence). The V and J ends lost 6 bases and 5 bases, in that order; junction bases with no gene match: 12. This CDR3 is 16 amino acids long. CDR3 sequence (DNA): TGTGCCAGCAGGGACTCCCGGGGACTAGATAACAATGAGCAGTTCTTC. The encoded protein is CASRDSRGLDNNEQFF.

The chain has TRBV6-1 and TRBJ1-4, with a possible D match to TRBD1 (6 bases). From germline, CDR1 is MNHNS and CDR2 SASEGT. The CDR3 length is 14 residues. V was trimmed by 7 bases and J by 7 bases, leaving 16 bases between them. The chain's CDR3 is CASMIQGVGEKLFF. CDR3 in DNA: TGTGCCAGCATGATACAGGGAGTCGGTGAAAAACTGTTTTTT.